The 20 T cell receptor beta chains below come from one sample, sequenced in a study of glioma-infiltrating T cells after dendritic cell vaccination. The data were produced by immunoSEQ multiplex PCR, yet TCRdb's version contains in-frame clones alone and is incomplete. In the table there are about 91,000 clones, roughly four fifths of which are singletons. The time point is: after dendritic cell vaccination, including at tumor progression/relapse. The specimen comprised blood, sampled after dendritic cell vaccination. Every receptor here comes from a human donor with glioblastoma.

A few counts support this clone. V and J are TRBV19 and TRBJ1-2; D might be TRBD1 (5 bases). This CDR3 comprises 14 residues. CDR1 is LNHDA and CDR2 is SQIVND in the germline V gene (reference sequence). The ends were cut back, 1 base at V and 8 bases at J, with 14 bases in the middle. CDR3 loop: CASSIVEGVRGYTF. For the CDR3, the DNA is TGTGCCAGTAGTATAGTGGAAGGGGTACGGGGCTACACCTTC.

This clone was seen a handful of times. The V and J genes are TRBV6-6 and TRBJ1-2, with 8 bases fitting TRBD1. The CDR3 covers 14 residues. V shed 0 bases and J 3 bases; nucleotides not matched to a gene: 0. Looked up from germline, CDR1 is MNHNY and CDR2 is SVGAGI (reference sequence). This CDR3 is CASSYSQGDYGYTF. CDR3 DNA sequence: TGTGCCAGCAGTTACTCACAGGGGGACTATGGCTACACCTTC.

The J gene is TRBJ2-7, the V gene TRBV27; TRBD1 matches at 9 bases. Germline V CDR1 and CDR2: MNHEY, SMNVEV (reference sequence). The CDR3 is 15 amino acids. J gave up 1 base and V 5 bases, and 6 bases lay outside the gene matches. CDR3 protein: CASSAGQGKSYEQYV. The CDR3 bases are TGTGCCAGCAGTGCCGGACAGGGGAAGTCCTACGAGCAGTACGTC.

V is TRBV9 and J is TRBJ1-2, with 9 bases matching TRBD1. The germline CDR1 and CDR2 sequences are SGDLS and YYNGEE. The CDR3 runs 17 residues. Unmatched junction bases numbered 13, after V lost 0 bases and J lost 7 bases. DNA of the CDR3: TGTGCCAGCAGCGTAGTCCTACAGGGGGCGCGATTTGGTGGCTACACCTTC. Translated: CASSVVLQGARFGGYTF.

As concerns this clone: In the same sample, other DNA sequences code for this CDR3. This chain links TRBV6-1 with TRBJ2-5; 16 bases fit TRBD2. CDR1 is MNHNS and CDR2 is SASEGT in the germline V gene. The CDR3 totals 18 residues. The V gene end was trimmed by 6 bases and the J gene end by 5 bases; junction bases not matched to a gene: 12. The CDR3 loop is CASSEFPGLAGGRETQYF. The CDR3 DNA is TGTGCCAGCAGCGAATTTCCGGGACTAGCGGGGGGGCGGGAGACCCAGTACTTC.

This CDR3 is CASSLIGTGVYEQYF. The CDR3, as DNA: TGCGCCAGCAGCTTGATTGGGACAGGGGTTTACGAGCAGTACTTC. The chain carries TRBV5-1 and TRBJ2-7; 10 bases agree with TRBD1. V lost 1 base, J lost 4 bases, and 5 bases stayed unmatched. In germline, CDR1 is SGHRS, CDR2 YFSETQ. The CDR3 sequence is 15 residues long.

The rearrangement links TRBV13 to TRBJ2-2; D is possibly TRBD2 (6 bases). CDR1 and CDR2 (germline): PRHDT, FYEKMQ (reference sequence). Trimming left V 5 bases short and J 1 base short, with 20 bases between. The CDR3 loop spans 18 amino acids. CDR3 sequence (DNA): TGTGCCAGCAGCCTCCCCCCCGGCGGGACCGAGAACACCGGGGAGCTGTTTTTT. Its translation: CASSLPPGGTENTGELFF.

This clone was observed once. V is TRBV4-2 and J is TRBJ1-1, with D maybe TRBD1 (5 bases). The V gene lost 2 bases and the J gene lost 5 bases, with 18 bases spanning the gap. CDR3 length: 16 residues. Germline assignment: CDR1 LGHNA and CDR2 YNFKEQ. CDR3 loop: CASSQSQWGRYTEAFF. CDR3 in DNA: TGTGCCAGCAGCCAATCCCAATGGGGGAGGTATACTGAAGCTTTCTTT.

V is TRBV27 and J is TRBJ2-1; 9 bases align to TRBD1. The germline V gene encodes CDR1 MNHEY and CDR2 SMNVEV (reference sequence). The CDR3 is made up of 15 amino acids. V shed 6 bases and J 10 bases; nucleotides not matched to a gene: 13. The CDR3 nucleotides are TGTGCCAGCAGCTCGCGACAAAGGACAGGGGACGAGCAGTTCTTC. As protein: CASSSRQRTGDEQFF.

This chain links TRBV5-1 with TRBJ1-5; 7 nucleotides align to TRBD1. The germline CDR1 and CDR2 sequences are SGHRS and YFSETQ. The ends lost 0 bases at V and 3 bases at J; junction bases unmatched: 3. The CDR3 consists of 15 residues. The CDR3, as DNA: TGCGCCAGCAGCTTGGGAGACAGGGACAATCAGCCCCAGCATTTT. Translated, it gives CASSLGDRDNQPQHF. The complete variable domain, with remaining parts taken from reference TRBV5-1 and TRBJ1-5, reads KAGVTQTPRYLIKTRGQQVTLSCSPISGHRSVSWYQQTPGQGLQFLFEYFSETQRNKGNFPGRFSGRQFSNSRSEMNVSTLELGDSALYLCASSLGDRDNQPQHFGDGTRLSIL.

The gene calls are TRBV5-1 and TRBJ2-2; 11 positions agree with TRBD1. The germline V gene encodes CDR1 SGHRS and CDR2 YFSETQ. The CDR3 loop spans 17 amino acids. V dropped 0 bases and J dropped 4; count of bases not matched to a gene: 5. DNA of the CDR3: TGCGCCAGCAGCTTGGGGACAGGGGGCGCGTTCACCGGGGAGCTGTTTTTT. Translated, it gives CASSLGTGGAFTGELFF.

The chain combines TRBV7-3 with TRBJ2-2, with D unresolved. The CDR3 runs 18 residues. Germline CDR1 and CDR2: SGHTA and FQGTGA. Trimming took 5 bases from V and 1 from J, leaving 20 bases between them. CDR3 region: CASSGPPPPSWNTGELFF. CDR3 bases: TGTGCCAGCAGCGGCCCTCCTCCTCCAAGTTGGAACACCGGGGAGCTGTTTTTT.

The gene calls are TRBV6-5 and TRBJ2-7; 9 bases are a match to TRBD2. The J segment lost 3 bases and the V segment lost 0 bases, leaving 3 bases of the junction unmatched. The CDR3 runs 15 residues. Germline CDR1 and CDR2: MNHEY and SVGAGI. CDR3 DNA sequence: TGTGCCAGCAGTTACTCGGGACTAGCAGTCTACGAGCAGTACTTC. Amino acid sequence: CASSYSGLAVYEQYF.

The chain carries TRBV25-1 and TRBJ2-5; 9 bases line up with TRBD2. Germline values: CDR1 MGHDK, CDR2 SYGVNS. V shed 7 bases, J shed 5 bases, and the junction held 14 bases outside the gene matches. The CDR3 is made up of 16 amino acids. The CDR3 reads CASMVAGGSPRETQYF. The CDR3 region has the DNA TGTGCCAGCATGGTGGCGGGAGGGTCTCCACGGGAGACCCAGTACTTC.

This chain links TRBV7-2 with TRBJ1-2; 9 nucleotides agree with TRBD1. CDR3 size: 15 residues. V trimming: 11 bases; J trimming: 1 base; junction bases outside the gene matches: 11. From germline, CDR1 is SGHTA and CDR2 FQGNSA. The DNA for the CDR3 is TGTGCCCTCAAGCCGGGGGACAGGGATAACTATGGCTACACCTTC. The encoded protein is CALKPGDRDNYGYTF.

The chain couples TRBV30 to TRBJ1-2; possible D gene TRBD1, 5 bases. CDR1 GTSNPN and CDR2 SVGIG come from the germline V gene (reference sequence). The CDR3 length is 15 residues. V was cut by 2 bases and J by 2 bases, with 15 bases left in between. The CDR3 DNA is TGTGCCTGGAGTAGAAAAGACAGTGGGAACTATGGCTACACCTTC. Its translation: CAWSRKDSGNYGYTF.

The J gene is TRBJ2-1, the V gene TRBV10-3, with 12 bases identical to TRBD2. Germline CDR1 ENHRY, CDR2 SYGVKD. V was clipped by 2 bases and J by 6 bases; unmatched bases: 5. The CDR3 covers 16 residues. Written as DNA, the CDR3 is TGTGCCATCAGTGAGCAGACTAGCGGGAGCGGCAATGAGCAGTTCTTC. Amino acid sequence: CAISEQTSGSGNEQFF.

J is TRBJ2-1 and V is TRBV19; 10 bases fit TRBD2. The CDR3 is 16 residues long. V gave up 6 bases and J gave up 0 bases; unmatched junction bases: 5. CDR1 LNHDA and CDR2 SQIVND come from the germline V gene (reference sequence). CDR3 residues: CASRGLAAASYNEQFF. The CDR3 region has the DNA TGTGCCAGTAGAGGACTAGCGGCAGCCTCCTACAATGAGCAGTTCTTC.

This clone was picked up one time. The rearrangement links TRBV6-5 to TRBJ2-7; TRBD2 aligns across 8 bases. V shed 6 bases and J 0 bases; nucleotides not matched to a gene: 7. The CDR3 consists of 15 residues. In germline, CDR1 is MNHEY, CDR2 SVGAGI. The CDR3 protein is CASRALAANSYEQYF. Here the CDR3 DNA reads TGTGCCAGCAGAGCACTAGCGGCAAACTCCTACGAGCAGTACTTC.

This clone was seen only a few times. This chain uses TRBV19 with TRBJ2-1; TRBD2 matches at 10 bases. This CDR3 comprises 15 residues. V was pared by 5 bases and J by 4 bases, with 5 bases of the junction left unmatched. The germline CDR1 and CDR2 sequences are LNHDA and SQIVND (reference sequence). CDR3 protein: CASSPLAGFYNEQFF. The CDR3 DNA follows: TGTGCCAGTAGTCCACTAGCGGGGTTTTACAATGAGCAGTTCTTC.